The 12 T cell receptor beta chains listed next were all sequenced from one sample in a study of breast tumors, draining lymph nodes, adjacent tissues. The lymph nodes were axillary draining lymph nodes from breast cancer patients. TCRdb reanalysed the multiplex PCR reads using MiXCR and keeps one entry per CDR3 protein. The sample shows 84,000 or so distinct CDR3 sequences, over 25% of them seen only once. The sequencing input was axillary lymph node tissue. The receptors originated from a female donor with breast cancer. Some clones in this sample may be carry-over from other donors' samples.

This clonotype was counted at least ten times. The chain employs TRBV5-1 and TRBJ2-7; TRBD1 aligns across 12 bases. From germline, CDR1 is SGHRS and CDR2 YFSETQ. The CDR3 spans 16 residues. V lost 4 bases and J lost 5; bases outside the gene matches: 10. The CDR3 here is CASSPEGQGAKDEQYF. The CDR3 bases are TGCGCCAGCAGCCCCGAGGGACAGGGGGCGAAAGACGAGCAGTACTTC.

This clonotype was observed at least ten times. The gene calls are TRBV3-1 and TRBJ1-2; a weak D match, TRBD1 (5 bases). V dropped 1 base and J dropped 8 bases, with 20 bases sitting between them. The CDR3 consists of 16 residues. CDR1 LGHDT and CDR2 YNNKEL come from the germline V gene (reference sequence). The CDR3 DNA is TGTGCCAGCAGCCAAGGAGGAGGGGACGGCTATTTGGGCTACACCTTC. This codes for CASSQGGGDGYLGYTF.

The rearrangement links TRBV19 to TRBJ1-1, with 11 positions matching TRBD1. Trimming cost V 4 bases and J 0 bases; bases outside gene matches: 7. Germline V gene sequence: CDR1 LNHDA, CDR2 SQIVND (reference sequence). CDR3 length: 17 amino acids. CDR3 nucleotides: TGTGCCAGTAGTAGGCGGACAGGGGGCTACATGAACACTGAAGCTTTCTTT. Translating gives CASSRRTGGYMNTEAFF.

This clonotype was recorded at least ten times. The V and J genes are TRBV19 and TRBJ2-1, with D possibly TRBD2 on 5 matching bases. From germline, CDR1 is LNHDA and CDR2 SQIVND (reference sequence). Trimming cost V 2 bases and J 5 bases, with 7 bases left between them. The length of the CDR3 is 13 residues. CDR3 protein: CASSISGDNEQFF. CDR3 coding DNA: TGTGCCAGTAGTATAAGCGGAGACAATGAGCAGTTCTTC.

This clonotype was recorded many times. The genes are TRBV7-2 and TRBJ1-4, with 8 nucleotides matching TRBD1. The length of the CDR3 is 14 residues. V was clipped by 5 bases and J by 6 bases; unmatched bases: 5. Germline V lookup: CDR1 SGHTA, CDR2 FQGNSA. The CDR3 region is CASSRTGNDEKLFF. DNA for the CDR3: TGTGCCAGCAGCCGGACAGGGAATGATGAAAAACTGTTTTTT.

This clonotype was seen repeatedly, ten times or more. This chain uses TRBV2 with TRBJ2-3, with TRBD2 identical over 8 bases. The germline CDR1 and CDR2 sequences are SNHLY and FYNNEI. CDR3 length: 15 amino acids. Trimming cost V 6 bases and J 2 bases; bases outside gene matches: 7. CDR3 region: CASRTSAGTTDTQYF. The DNA of the CDR3 is TGTGCCAGCAGGACTAGCGCGGGGACCACAGATACGCAGTATTTT.

Many counts were recorded for this clonotype. CDR3 coding DNA: TGTGCCAGTAGTCTCAGGTTGGCCGCCGGGTACGAGCAGTACTTC. This sequence encodes CASSLRLAAGYEQYF. The rearrangement joins TRBV19 to TRBJ2-7; D gene ambiguous. Trimming removed 5 bases at V and 4 bases at J, with 18 bases between. This CDR3 is 15 amino acids long. The germline V gene has CDR1 LNHDA and CDR2 SQIVND (reference sequence).

In this sample, this clonotype turned up many times. V and J are TRBV15 and TRBJ2-1, with 15 bases matching TRBD2. After removal of 4 bases from V and 9 bases from J, the junction contained 1 base not matched to a gene. Germline V gene data show CDR1 as LNHNV and CDR2 as YYDKDF (reference sequence). CDR3 length: 14 amino acids. CDR3 loop: CATSMGLAGGEQFF. The CDR3 DNA follows: TGTGCCACCAGCATGGGACTAGCGGGAGGTGAGCAGTTCTTC.

In regard to this clonotype: Mismatch with germline at one junction end may stem from a read error. V gene TRBV7-9 combines with J gene TRBJ1-4; the D is unclear. Germline V gene data show CDR1 as SEHNR and CDR2 as FQNEAQ (reference sequence). CDR3 size: 15 residues. The CDR3 protein is CASSLGQSTNGKLFF. DNA of the CDR3: TGTGCCAGCAGCTTAGGGCAGTCAACCAATGGAAAACTGTTTTTT.

This clonotype turned up a few times. The rearrangement joins TRBV7-9 to TRBJ1-1; a possible D gene is TRBD1 (5 bases). The CDR3 is 15 residues long. V was cut by 5 bases and J by 3 bases, with 16 bases left in between. In germline, CDR1 is SEHNR, CDR2 FQNEAQ (reference sequence). The CDR3 protein is CASSTLLGGDTEAFF. The CDR3 DNA follows: TGTGCCAGCAGCACCCTTTTGGGGGGTGACACTGAAGCTTTCTTT.

As concerns this clonotype: A read error may account for a junction end that differs from germline. The chain links TRBV20-1 to TRBJ2-5; 8 bases map to TRBD1. The germline V gene has CDR1 DFQATT and CDR2 SNEGSKA (reference sequence). The CDR3 covers 12 residues. CDR3 loop: CSADRGRRTPYF. DNA of the CDR3: TGCAGTGCTGACAGGGGACGGAGGACCCCGTACTTC.

This clonotype showed up many times. A much larger clonotype is one base distant, so this may be a read error. This is likely a read error, given that the CDR3 carries no conserved phenylalanine or tryptophan at its end. The chain has TRBV9 and TRBJ1-2; a possible D gene is TRBD1 (5 bases). The length of the CDR3 is 15 residues. Germline lookup yields CDR1 SGDLS and CDR2 YYNGEE. V dropped 3 bases and J dropped 4 bases, with 16 bases sitting between them. CDR3 nucleotide sequence: TGTGCCAGCAGCGGGGACCATAGTATTGCCTATGGCTACACCCTC. Translated, it gives CASSGDHSIAYGYTL.